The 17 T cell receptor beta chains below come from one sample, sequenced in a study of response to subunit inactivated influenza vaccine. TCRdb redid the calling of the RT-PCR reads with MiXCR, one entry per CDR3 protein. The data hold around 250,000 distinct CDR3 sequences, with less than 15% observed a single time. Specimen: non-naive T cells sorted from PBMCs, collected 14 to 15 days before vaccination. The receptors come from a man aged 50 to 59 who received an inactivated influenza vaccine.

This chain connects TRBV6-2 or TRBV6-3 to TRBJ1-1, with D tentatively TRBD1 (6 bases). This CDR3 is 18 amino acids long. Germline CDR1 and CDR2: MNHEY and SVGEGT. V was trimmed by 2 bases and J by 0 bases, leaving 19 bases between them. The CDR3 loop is CASSYRLTGLDMNTEAFF. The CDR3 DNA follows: TGTGCCAGCAGTTACAGGTTGACAGGTTTGGATATGAACACTGAAGCTTTCTTT.

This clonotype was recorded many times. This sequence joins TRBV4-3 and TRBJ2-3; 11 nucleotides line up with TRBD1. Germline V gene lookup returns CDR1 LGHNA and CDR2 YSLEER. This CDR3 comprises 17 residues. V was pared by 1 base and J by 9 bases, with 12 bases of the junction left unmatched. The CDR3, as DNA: TGCGCCAGCAGCCAAGGGGTTTTAGGGACAGGGGGTTTGACGCAGTATTTT. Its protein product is CASSQGVLGTGGLTQYF.

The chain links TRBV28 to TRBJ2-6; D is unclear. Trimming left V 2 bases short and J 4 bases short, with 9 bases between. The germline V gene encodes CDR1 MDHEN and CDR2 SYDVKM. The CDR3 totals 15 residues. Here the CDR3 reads CASSLGLAGANVLTF. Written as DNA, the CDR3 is TGTGCCAGCAGTTTAGGCCTCGCGGGGGCCAACGTCCTGACTTTC.

Here the CDR3 DNA reads TGTGCCAGCACTAGACAGGACGATGAGCAGTTCTTC. It yields the protein CASTRQDDEQFF. The chain links TRBV18 to TRBJ2-1; a weak D match, TRBD1 (6 bases). The V end was cut by 8 bases, the J end by 8 bases, with 13 bases between. The CDR3 has 12 residues. The germline CDR1 and CDR2 sequences are KGHSH and LQKENI.

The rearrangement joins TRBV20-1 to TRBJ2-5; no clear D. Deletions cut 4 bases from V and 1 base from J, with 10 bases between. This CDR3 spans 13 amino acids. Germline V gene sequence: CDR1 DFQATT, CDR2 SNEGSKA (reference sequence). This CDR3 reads CSATQLVQETQYF. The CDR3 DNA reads TGCAGTGCTACACAGCTGGTCCAAGAGACCCAGTACTTC.

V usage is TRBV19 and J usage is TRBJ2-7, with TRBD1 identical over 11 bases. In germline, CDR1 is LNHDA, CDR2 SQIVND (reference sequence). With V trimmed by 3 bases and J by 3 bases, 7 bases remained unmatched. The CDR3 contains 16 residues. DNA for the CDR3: TGTGCCAGTAGTATGGATGCCGGGACAGGGGGCTACGAGCAGTACTTC. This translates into CASSMDAGTGGYEQYF.

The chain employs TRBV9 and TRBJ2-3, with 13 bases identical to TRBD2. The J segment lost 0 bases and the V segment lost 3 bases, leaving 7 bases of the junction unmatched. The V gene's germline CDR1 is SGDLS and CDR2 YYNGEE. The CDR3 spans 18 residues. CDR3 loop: CASSAVLGLAGSTDTQYF. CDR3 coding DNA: TGTGCCAGCAGCGCAGTACTGGGACTAGCGGGAAGCACAGATACGCAGTATTTT.

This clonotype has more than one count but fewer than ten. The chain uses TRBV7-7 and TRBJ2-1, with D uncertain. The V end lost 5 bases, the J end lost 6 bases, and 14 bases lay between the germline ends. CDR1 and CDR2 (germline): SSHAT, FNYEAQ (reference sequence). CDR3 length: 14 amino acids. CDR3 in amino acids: CASSTNLGVNEQFF. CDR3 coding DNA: TGTGCCAGCAGCACGAACCTAGGAGTCAATGAGCAGTTCTTC.

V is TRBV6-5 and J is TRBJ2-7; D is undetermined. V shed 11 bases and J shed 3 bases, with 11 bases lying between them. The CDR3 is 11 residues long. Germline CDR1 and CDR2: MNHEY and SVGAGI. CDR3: CASGQNYEQYF. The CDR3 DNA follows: TGTGCCTCGGGTCAGAACTACGAGCAGTACTTC.

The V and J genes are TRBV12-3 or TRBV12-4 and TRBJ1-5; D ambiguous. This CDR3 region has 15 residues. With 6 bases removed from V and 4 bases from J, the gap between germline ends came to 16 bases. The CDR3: CASRYSFGVNQPQHF. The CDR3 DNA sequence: TGTGCCAGCAGGTACTCCTTCGGGGTTAATCAGCCCCAGCATTTT.

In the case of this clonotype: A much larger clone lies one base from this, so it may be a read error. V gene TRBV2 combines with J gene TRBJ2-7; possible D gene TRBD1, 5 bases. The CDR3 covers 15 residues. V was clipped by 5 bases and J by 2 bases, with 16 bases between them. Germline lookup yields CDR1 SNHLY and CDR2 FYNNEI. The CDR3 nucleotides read TGTGCCAGCAGTTACCGACAGCGAAGGACCTACGAGCAGTACTTC. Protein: CASSYRQRRTYEQYF.

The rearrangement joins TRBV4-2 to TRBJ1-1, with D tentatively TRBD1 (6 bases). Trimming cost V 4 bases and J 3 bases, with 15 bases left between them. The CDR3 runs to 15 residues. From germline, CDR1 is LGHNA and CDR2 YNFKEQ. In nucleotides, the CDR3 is TGTGCCAGCAGCCTTCAACAGGGTTTAGACACTGAAGCTTTCTTT. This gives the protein CASSLQQGLDTEAFF.

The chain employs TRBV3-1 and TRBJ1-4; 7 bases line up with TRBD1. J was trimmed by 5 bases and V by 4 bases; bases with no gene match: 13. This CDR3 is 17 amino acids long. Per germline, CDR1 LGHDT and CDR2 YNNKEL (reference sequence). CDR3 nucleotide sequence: TGTGCCAGCAGCCTTCGGGGTCGAGGACAGGCCAATGAAAAACTGTTTTTT. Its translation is CASSLRGRGQANEKLFF.

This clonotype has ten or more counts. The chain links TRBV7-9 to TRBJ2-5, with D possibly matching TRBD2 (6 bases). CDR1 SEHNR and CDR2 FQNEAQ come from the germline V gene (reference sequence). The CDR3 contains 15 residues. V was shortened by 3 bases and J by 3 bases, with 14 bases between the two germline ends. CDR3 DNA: TGTGCCAGCAGCTTCCCATTAGCGGCCGAAGAGACCCAGTACTTC. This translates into CASSFPLAAEETQYF.

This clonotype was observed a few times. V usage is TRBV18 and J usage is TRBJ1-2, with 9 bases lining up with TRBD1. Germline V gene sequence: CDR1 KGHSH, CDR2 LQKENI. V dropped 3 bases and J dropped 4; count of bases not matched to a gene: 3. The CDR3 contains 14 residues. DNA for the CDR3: TGTGCCAGCTCACCCACGGACAGGGGCTATGGCTACACCTTC. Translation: CASSPTDRGYGYTF. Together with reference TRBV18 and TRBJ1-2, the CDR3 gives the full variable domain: NAGVMQNPRHLVRRRGQEARLRCSPMKGHSHVYWYRQLPEEGLKFMVYLQKENIIDESGMPKERFSAEFPKEGPSILRIQQVVRGDSAAYFCASSPTDRGYGYTFGSGTRLTVV.

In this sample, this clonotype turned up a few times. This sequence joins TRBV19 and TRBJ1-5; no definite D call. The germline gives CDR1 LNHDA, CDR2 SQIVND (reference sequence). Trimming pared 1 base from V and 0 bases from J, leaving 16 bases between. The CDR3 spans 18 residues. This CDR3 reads CASSIVGQQFNSNQPQHF. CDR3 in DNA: TGTGCCAGTAGTATAGTGGGCCAACAGTTTAATAGCAATCAGCCCCAGCATTTT.

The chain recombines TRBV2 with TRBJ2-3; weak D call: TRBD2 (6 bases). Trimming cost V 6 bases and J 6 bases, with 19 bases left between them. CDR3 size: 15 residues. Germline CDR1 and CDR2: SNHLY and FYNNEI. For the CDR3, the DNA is TGTGCCAGCAGGGGGGGTGGGACTCCCTACGATACGCAGTATTTT. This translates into CASRGGGTPYDTQYF.